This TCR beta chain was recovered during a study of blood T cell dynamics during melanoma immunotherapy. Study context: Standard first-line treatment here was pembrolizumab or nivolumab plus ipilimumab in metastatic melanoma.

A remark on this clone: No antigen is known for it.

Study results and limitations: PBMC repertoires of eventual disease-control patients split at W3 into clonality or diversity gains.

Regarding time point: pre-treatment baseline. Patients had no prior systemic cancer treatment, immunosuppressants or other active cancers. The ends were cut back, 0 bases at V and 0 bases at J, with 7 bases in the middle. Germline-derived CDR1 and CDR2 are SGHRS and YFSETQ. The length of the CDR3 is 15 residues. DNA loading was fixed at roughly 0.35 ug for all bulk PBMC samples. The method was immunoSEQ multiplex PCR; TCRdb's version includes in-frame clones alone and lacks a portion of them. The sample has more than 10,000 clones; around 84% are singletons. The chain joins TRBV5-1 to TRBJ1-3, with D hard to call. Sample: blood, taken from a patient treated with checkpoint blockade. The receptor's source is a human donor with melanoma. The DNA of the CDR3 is TGCGCCAGCAGCTTGGAAGGGTCCTCTGGAAACACCATATATTTT. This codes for CASSLEGSSGNTIYF. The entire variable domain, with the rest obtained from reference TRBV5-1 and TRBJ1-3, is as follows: KAGVTQTPRYLIKTRGQQVTLSCSPISGHRSVSWYQQTPGQGLQFLFEYFSETQRNKGNFPGRFSGRQFSNSRSEMNVSTLELGDSALYLCASSLEGSSGNTIYFGEGSWLTVV.